A selection of T cell receptor beta chains follows, all from one sample in a study of OX40 agonist ivuxolimab in advanced cancers. Produced via immunoSEQ multiplex PCR; TCRdb's table is partial and in-frame only. The table lists 87,000 or so clones, around 85% of them singletons. The sample in question was CD4+ or CD8+ T cells sorted from blood, obtained in a trial of the OX40 agonist ivuxolimab. Receptor source: an adult with an advanced solid tumor such as melanoma, head and neck, liver or kidney cancer. Each CDR3 is given with its conserved first and last residue. The D gene is left open where the match is weak. Some rows mark clone size as missing; the rest say once, few, many or name a class of expanded clone.

D gene,clone size,V gene,J gene,CDR3 DNA,CDR3 protein
NA,NA,TRBV7-2,TRBJ2-1,TGTGCCAGCAGCCCCGAGAACATTAACAATGAGCAGTTCTTC,CASSPENINNEQFF
NA,NA,TRBV9,TRBJ2-1,TGTGCCAGCAGCAAAACCGGGACGGGTTTGGAGGATGAGCAGTTCTTC,CASSKTGTGLEDEQFF
NA,NA,TRBV19,TRBJ2-3,TGTGCCAGTAGTAAGATACTACTCGGGCCCGTCGCAGATACGCAGTATTTT,CASSKILLGPVADTQYF
NA,NA,TRBV28,TRBJ1-1,TGTGCCAGCAGTTTGACAGCTTCGCGCACTGAAGCTTTCTTT,CASSLTASRTEAFF
NA,NA,TRBV30,TRBJ1-5,TGTGCCTGGAGTGCCCGGGGACGTAATCAGCCCCAGCATTTT,CAWSARGRNQPQHF
TRBD2,NA,TRBV19,TRBJ2-3,TGTGCCAGTAGTATTATGGTAGCGGGAGAAGATACGCAGTATTTT,CASSIMVAGEDTQYF
NA,NA,TRBV7-9,TRBJ2-4,TGTGCCAGCAGCTTCGATTCGGACAGTCAAATGATTCAGTACTTC,CASSFDSDSQMIQYF
TRBD1,NA,TRBV27,TRBJ1-6,TGTGCCAGCAGTCGGACAGGGGGCCCCTCCTATAATTCACCCCTCCACTTT,CASSRTGGPSYNSPLHF
NA,NA,TRBV10-1,TRBJ2-3,TGCGCCAGCGAGGACAAAGGTGGGATCACAGATACGCAGTATTTT,CASEDKGGITDTQYF
TRBD1,few,TRBV6-5,TRBJ2-1,TGTGCCAGCAGTTACTCTGGGACAGCTAATGAGCAGTTCTTC,CASSYSGTANEQFF
TRBD1,NA,TRBV25-1,TRBJ2-7,TGTGCCAGCAGTGAGTATGAGGACAGGGGGAAGGAGCAGTACTTC,CASSEYEDRGKEQYF
NA,few,TRBV5-1,TRBJ2-1,TGCGCCAGCAGCTACGGGAGCACAATAGATGAGCAGTTCTTC,CASSYGSTIDEQFF
NA,NA,TRBV19,TRBJ1-1,TGTGCCAGTAGTGCGTGGGAAGCCCACACTGAAGCTTTCTTT,CASSAWEAHTEAFF
NA,NA,TRBV19,TRBJ2-5,TGTGCCAGTAGTATTGGGACATCGGAGACCCAGTACTTC,CASSIGTSETQYF
NA,NA,TRBV7-3,TRBJ2-1,TGTGCCAGCAGCTCCTCGGGTGGGTACAATGAGCAGTTCTTC,CASSSSGGYNEQFF
TRBD1,NA,TRBV4-1,TRBJ2-7,TGCGCCAGCAGCCAAGATACGACAGGGGGCGACGAGCAGTACTTC,CASSQDTTGGDEQYF
NA,NA,TRBV19,TRBJ1-3,TGTGCCAGTAGTATAGCCGCGGACTCTGGAAACACCATATATTTT,CASSIAADSGNTIYF
NA,NA,TRBV5-6,TRBJ2-7,TGTGCCAGCAGCTTCAGCACAGCCGAGCAGTACTTC,CASSFSTAEQYF
NA,NA,TRBV15,TRBJ2-1,TGTGCCACCAGCCTAGGTCCCGGCAATGAGCAGTTCTTC,CATSLGPGNEQFF
TRBD1,NA,TRBV28,TRBJ1-4,TGTGCCAGCAGGACAACAGGGGGCCTTGAAAAACTGTTTTTT,CASRTTGGLEKLFF
NA,NA,TRBV9,TRBJ1-3,TGTGCCAGCAGCGCCCCCCGGGGCTCTGGAAACACCATATATTTT,CASSAPRGSGNTIYF
TRBD1,NA,TRBV27,TRBJ2-1,TGTGCCAGCAGTGTTCCGGACAGGGGTGGCTTCAATGAGCAGTTCTTC,CASSVPDRGGFNEQFF
TRBD2,once,TRBV11-3,TRBJ2-7,TGTGCCAGCAGCTTAGTGGGTGGACTAGCGGGAGCTTACGAGCAGTACTTC,CASSLVGGLAGAYEQYF